This T cell receptor beta chain was sequenced during a study of T cells in Graves' hyperthyroidism and ophthalmopathy. In the case of this clonotype: This may come from a read error, since a much larger clone is one base off.

Template material for amplifying TCR beta CDR3 regions consisted of RNA transcripts. TCR CDR3 underwent first-round RT-PCR with the HTBI primer set. TCRdb re-called the multiplex PCR reads through MiXCR, storing one row per CDR3 protein. The table has hundreds of thousands of distinct CDR3 sequences, 16% seen once. The sample taken for sequencing was blood. This TCR derives from a woman under 30 with Graves' hyperthyroidism.

As DNA, the CDR3 is TGTGCCACCAGTGATTCAGGGTACGGCACTGAAGCTTTCTTT. Its translation: CATSDSGYGTEAFF. V usage is TRBV24-1 and J usage is TRBJ1-1; TRBD1 might be the D (5 bases). This CDR3 comprises 14 residues. The germline gives CDR1 KGHDR, CDR2 SFDVKD. With 2 bases removed from V and 4 bases from J, the gap between germline ends came to 10 bases.